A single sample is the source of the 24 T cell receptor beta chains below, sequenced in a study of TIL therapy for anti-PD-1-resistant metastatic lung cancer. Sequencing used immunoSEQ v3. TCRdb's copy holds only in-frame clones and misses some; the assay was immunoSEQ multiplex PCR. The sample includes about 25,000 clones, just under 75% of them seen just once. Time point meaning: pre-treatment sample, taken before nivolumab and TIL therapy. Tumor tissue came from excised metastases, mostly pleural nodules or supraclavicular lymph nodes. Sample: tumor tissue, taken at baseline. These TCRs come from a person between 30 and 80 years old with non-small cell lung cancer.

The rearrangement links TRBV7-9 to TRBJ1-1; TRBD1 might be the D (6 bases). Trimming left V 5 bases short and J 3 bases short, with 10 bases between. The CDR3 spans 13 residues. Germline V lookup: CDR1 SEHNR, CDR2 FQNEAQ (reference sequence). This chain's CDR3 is CASSLQGDTEAFF. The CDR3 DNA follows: TGTGCCAGCAGCCTACAGGGCGACACTGAAGCTTTCTTT.

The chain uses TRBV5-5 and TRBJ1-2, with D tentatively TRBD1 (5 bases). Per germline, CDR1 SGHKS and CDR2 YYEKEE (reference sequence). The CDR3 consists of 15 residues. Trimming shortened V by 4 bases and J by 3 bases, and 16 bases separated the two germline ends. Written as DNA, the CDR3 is TGTGCCAGCAGCAGGGGACCCACGGGCGACTATGGCTACACCTTC. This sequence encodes CASSRGPTGDYGYTF.

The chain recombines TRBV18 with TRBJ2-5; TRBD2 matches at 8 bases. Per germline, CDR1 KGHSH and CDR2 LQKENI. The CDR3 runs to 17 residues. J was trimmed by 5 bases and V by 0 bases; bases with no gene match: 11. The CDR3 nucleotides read TGTGCCAGCTCACCACCGGTTGTAGCGGGGACGCCGGAGACCCAGTACTTC. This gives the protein CASSPPVVAGTPETQYF. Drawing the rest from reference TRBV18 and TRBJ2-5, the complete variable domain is NAGVMQNPRHLVRRRGQEARLRCSPMKGHSHVYWYRQLPEEGLKFMVYLQKENIIDESGMPKERFSAEFPKEGPSILRIQQVVRGDSAAYFCASSPPVVAGTPETQYFGPGTRLLVL.

DNA of the CDR3: TGTGCCAGCAGCCAATCAGCGGGCGGGACAGATACGCAGTATTTT. As protein: CASSQSAGGTDTQYF. This sequence joins TRBV14 and TRBJ2-3, with a tentative D call TRBD2 (6 bases). The CDR3 runs 15 residues. Trimming stripped 2 bases from V and 3 bases from J, with 12 bases between. The germline V gene encodes CDR1 SGHDN and CDR2 FVKESK.

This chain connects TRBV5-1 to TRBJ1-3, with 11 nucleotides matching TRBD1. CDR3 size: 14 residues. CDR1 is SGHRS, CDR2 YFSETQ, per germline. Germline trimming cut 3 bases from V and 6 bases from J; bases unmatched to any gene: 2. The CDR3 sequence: CASSWGQGENTIYF. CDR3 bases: TGCGCCAGCAGCTGGGGACAGGGGGAAAACACCATATATTTT.

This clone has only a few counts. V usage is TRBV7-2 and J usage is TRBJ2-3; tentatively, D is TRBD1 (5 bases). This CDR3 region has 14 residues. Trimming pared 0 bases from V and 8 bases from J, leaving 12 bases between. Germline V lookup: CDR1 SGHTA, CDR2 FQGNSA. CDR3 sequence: CASSLAGRGSTQYF. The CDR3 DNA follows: TGTGCCAGCAGCTTAGCAGGAAGGGGTTCTACGCAGTATTTT.

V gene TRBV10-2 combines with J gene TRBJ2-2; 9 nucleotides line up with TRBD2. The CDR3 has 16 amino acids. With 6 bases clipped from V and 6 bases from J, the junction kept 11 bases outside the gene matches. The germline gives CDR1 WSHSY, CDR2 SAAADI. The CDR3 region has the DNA TGCGCCAGCAGCTCAAGCGGGGGGAGTGGGTCCGGGGAGCTGTTTTTT. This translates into CASSSSGGSGSGELFF.

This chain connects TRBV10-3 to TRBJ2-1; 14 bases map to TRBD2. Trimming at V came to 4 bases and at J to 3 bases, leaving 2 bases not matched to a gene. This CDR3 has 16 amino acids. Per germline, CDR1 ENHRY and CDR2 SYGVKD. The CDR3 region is CAISAGTSGGYNEQFF. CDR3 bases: TGTGCCATCAGTGCCGGGACTAGCGGGGGCTACAATGAGCAGTTCTTC.

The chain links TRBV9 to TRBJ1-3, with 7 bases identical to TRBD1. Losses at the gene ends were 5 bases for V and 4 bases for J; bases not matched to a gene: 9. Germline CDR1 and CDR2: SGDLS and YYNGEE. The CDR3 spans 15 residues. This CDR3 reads CASRSGGMGGNTIYF. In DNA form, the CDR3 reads TGTGCCAGCAGATCAGGGGGAATGGGGGGAAACACCATATATTTT.

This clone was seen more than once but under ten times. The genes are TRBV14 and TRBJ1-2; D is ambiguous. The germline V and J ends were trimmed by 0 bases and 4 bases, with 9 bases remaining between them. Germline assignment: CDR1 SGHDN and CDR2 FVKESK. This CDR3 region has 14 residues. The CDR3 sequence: CASSQDLNSYGYTF. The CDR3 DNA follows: TGTGCCAGCAGCCAAGATTTGAACAGCTATGGCTACACCTTC.

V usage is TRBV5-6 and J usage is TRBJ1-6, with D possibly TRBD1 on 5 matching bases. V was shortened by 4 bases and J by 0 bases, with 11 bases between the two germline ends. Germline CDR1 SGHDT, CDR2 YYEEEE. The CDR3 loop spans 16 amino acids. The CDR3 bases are TGTGCCAGCAGCGTCAGGGCAGGCTCCTATAATTCACCCCTCCACTTT. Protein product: CASSVRAGSYNSPLHF.

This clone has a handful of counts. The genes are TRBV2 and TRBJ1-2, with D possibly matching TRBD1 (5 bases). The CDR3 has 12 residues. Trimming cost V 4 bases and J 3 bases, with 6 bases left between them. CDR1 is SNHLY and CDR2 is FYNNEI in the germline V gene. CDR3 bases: TGTGCCAGCAGTGGAGGGGACTATGGCTACACCTTC. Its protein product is CASSGGDYGYTF.

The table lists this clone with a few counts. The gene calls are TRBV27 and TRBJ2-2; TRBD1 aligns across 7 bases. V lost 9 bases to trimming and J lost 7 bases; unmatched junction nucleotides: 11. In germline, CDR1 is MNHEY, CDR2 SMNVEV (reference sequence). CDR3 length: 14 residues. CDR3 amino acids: CASWTGTVGGELFF. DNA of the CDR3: TGTGCCAGTTGGACAGGAACGGTTGGCGGGGAGCTGTTTTTT.

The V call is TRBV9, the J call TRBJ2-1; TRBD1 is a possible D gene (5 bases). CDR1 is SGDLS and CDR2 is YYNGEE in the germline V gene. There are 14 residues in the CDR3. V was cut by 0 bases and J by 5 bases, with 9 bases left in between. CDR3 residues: CASSVVTDNNEQFF. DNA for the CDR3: TGTGCCAGCAGCGTAGTGACAGACAACAATGAGCAGTTCTTC.

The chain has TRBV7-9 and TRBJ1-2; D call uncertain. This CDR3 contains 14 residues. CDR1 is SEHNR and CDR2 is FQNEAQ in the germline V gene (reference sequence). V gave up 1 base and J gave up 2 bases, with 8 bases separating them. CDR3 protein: CASSLDPDNYGYTF. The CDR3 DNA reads TGTGCCAGCAGCTTAGATCCGGACAACTATGGCTACACCTTC.

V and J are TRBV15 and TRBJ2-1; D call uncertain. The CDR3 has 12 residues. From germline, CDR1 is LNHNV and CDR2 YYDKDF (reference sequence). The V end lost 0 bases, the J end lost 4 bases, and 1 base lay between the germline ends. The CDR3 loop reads CATSREYNEQFF. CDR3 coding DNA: TGTGCCACCAGCAGAGAGTACAATGAGCAGTTCTTC.

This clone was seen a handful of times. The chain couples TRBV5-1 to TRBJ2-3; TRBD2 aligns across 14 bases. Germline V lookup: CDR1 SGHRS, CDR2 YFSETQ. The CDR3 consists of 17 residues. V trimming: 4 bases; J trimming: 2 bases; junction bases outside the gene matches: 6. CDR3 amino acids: CASSALTSGGVTDTQYF. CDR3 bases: TGCGCCAGCAGCGCGCTGACTAGCGGGGGGGTCACAGATACGCAGTATTTT.

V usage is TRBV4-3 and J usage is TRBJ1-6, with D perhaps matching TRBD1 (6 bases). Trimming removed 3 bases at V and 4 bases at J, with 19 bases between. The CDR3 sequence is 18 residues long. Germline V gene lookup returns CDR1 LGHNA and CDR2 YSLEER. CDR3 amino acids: CASSQTGLWGNYNSPLHF. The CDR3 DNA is TGCGCCAGCAGCCAGACAGGCCTCTGGGGGAATTATAATTCACCCCTCCACTTT.

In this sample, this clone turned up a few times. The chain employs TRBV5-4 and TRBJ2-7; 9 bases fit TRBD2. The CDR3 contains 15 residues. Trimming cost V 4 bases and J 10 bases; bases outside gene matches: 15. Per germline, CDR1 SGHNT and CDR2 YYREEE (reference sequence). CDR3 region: CASSAGTSSYFGQYF. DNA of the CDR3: TGTGCCAGCAGCGCCGGGACTAGCTCATATTTTGGTCAGTACTTC. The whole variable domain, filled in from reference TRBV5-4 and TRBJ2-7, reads ETGVTQSPTHLIKTRGQQVTLRCSSQSGHNTVSWYQQALGQGPQFIFQYYREEENGRGNFPPRFSGLQFPNYSSELNVNALELDDSALYLCASSAGTSSYFGQYFGPGTRLTVT.

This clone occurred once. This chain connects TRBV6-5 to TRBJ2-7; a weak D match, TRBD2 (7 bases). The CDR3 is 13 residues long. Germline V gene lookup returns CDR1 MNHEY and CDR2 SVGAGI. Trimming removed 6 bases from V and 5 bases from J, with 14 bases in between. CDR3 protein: CASRSPGGHEQYF. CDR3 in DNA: TGTGCCAGCAGAAGCCCGGGGGGCCACGAGCAGTACTTC.

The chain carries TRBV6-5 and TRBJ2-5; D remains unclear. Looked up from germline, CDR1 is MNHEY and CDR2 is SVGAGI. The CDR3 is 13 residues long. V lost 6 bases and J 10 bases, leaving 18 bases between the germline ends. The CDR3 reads CASSLQDPGDQYF. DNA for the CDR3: TGTGCCAGCAGCCTTCAAGATCCTGGGGACCAGTACTTC.

The CDR3 sequence: CASSYSAPVSHEQFF. The CDR3 DNA reads as TGTGCCAGCAGTTACTCGGCCCCCGTCTCGCATGAGCAGTTCTTC. The J gene is TRBJ2-1, the V gene TRBV6-8; D not certain. The germline gives CDR1 MNHGY, CDR2 SAAAGT. The ends were cut back, 0 bases at V and 8 bases at J, with 14 bases in the middle. The CDR3 is made up of 15 amino acids.

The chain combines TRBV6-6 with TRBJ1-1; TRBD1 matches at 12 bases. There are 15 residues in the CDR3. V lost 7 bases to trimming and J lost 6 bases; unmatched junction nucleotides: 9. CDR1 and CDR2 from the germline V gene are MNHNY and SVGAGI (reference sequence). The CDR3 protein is CASTPGQGAVAEAFF. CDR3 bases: TGTGCCAGCACCCCGGGACAGGGGGCGGTGGCTGAAGCTTTCTTT.

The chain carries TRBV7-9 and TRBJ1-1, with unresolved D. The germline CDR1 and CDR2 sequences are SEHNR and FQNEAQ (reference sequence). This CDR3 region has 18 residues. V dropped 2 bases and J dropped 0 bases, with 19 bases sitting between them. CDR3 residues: CASSLNRGGPEMNTEAFF. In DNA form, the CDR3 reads TGTGCCAGCAGCTTAAATCGGGGAGGGCCAGAGATGAACACTGAAGCTTTCTTT.